The 31 T cell receptor beta chains below come from one sample, sequenced in a study of CD8 T cells in ankylosing spondylitis. TCRdb re-called the 5' RACE reads through MiXCR, storing one row per CDR3 protein. The repertoire holds about 190,000 distinct CDR3 sequences, with over 10% as singletons. The specimen was blood, either unsorted or a sorted T cell fraction (not recorded which). The source of these receptors is a female donor with ankylosing spondylitis or in good health (not recorded which).

This clonotype was observed at least ten times. J is TRBJ1-1 and V is TRBV19; the D is unclear. Germline CDR1 LNHDA, CDR2 SQIVND (reference sequence). The V end was cut by 5 bases, the J end by 5 bases, with 9 bases between. The CDR3 spans 12 residues. The DNA of the CDR3 is TGTGCCAGTAGTGGGAGTTGGACTGAAGCTTTCTTT. Protein sequence: CASSGSWTEAFF. The variable domain in full, with the rest retrieved from reference TRBV19 and TRBJ1-1, is DGGITQSPKYLFRKEGQNVTLSCEQNLNHDAMYWYRQDPGQGLRLIYYSQIVNDFQKGDIAEGYSVSREKKESFPLTVTSAQKNPTAFYLCASSGSWTEAFFGQGTRLTVV.

The sample holds many counts of this clonotype. The chain links TRBV20-1 to TRBJ2-7, with 7 bases matching TRBD1. Germline V gene data show CDR1 as DFQATT and CDR2 as SNEGSKA (reference sequence). The trim removed 5 bases at V and 2 bases at J, leaving 9 bases unmatched. This CDR3 is 14 amino acids long. The CDR3 bases are TGCAGTGCTCCCGTATGGGACAGAGCCTACGAGCAGTACTTC. Amino acid sequence: CSAPVWDRAYEQYF.

On this clonotype: A single base separates this from a much larger clone, so it may be a read error. The rearrangement uses TRBV20-1 and TRBJ2-1; D may match TRBD1 or TRBD2 (5 bases each). CDR1 and CDR2 from the germline V gene are DFQATT and SNEGSKA (reference sequence). The CDR3 loop spans 16 amino acids. CDR3: CCAIELGGYSYNEQFF. CDR3 in DNA: TGCTGTGCTATCGAGCTTGGGGGATACTCCTACAATGAGCAGTTCTTC.

This clonotype was observed many times. The chain links TRBV10-3 to TRBJ2-5; TRBD1 is a possible D gene (6 bases). Germline CDR1 is ENHRY and CDR2 is SYGVKD. The CDR3 covers 14 residues. With 9 bases removed from V and 1 base from J, the gap between germline ends came to 15 bases. The CDR3 reads CAMSVDSAQETQYF. Here the CDR3 DNA reads TGTGCCATGTCGGTGGACAGTGCCCAAGAGACCCAGTACTTC.

In this sample, this clonotype turned up a few times. The chain couples TRBV7-9 to TRBJ2-7, with D possibly TRBD2 on 5 matching bases. The CDR3 sequence is 15 residues long. CDR1 SEHNR and CDR2 FQNEAQ come from the germline V gene (reference sequence). V was cut by 4 bases and J by 0 bases, with 13 bases left in between. Here the CDR3 DNA reads TGTGCCAGCAGCTCATGGCCCGGGATCTCCTACGAGCAGTACTTC. Amino acids: CASSSWPGISYEQYF.

A few counts support this clonotype. The chain uses TRBV7-9 and TRBJ2-3, with 7 positions matching TRBD1. Per the germline V gene, CDR1 is SEHNR and CDR2 is FQNEAQ (reference sequence). V shed 6 bases, J shed 14 bases, and the junction held 11 bases outside the gene matches. The CDR3 runs 12 residues. The CDR3 DNA sequence: TGTGCCAGCAGATCACAAGACAGGGATGTGTATTTT. Translation gives CASRSQDRDVYF.

The V call is TRBV5-1, the J call TRBJ1-6, with D maybe TRBD1 (5 bases). Trimming removed 1 base at V and 14 bases at J, with 10 bases between. The CDR3 length is 12 residues. Germline V gene sequence: CDR1 SGHRS, CDR2 YFSETQ. The CDR3 bases are TGCGCCAGCAGCTTGTTAGGGGAGACCCTCCACTTT. As protein: CASSLLGETLHF.

The sample holds many counts of this clonotype. The chain recombines TRBV6-1 with TRBJ2-3; D is unresolved. The germline V gene encodes CDR1 MNHNS and CDR2 SASEGT. V was trimmed by 6 bases and J by 1 base, leaving 8 bases between them. The CDR3 loop spans 13 amino acids. CDR3 amino acids: CASRVDGTDTQYF. CDR3 nucleotide sequence: TGTGCCAGCAGAGTAGACGGCACAGATACGCAGTATTTT.

At least ten counts were recorded for this clonotype. The chain has TRBV2 and TRBJ2-2; TRBD2 is a possible D gene (6 bases). Trimming cost V 6 bases and J 7 bases, with 15 bases left between them. This CDR3 is built from 14 residues. Germline values: CDR1 SNHLY, CDR2 FYNNEI. The CDR3 here is CASRVGLARGELFF. As DNA, the CDR3 is TGTGCCAGCAGAGTTGGGCTAGCGCGCGGGGAGCTGTTTTTT.

Worth noting for this clonotype: A much larger clone is a single base away; this may be a read error. This chain uses TRBV7-9 with TRBJ2-7; D may be TRBD1 or TRBD2 (5 bases each). Germline assignment: CDR1 SEHNR and CDR2 FQNEAQ (reference sequence). The CDR3 has 11 amino acids. CDR3 nucleotides: TGTGCCAGCAGCGGACCGAGACAGACTATTTTC. Translated, it gives CASSGPRQTIF.

The rearrangement joins TRBV19 to TRBJ2-7; D not certain. This CDR3 is built from 12 residues. CDR1 LNHDA and CDR2 SQIVND come from the germline V gene (reference sequence). The ends were cut back, 6 bases at V and 2 bases at J, with 8 bases in the middle. The CDR3 DNA follows: TGTGCCAGTAGATCCGGGCCCTACGAGCAGTACTTC. Translating gives CASRSGPYEQYF.

This clonotype was recorded at least ten times. The chain joins TRBV2 to TRBJ2-5, with unresolved D. This CDR3 region has 11 residues. V was cut by 10 bases and J by 5 bases, with 11 bases left in between. Germline V lookup: CDR1 SNHLY, CDR2 FYNNEI. The CDR3 spells CAIKQPETQYF. CDR3 bases: TGTGCCATCAAACAGCCGGAGACCCAGTACTTC.

The J gene is TRBJ2-3, the V gene TRBV5-6, with TRBD1 matching over 8 bases. Germline CDR1 SGHDT, CDR2 YYEEEE. V lost 4 bases, J lost 8 bases, and 15 bases stayed unmatched. This CDR3 contains 16 residues. This chain's CDR3 is CASSVYQGASGVTQYF. The CDR3 DNA reads as TGTGCCAGCAGCGTTTACCAGGGGGCGTCAGGAGTTACGCAGTATTTT.

This clonotype came up a few times. The chain links TRBV7-6 to TRBJ1-4, with 9 bases that match TRBD1. The CDR3 is 15 amino acids. Germline V gives CDR1 SGHVS, CDR2 FNYEAQ. Losses at the gene ends were 5 bases for V and 7 bases for J; bases not matched to a gene: 8. DNA of the CDR3: TGTGCCAGCAGCCCCTCCGGGACAGGGCGTGAAAAACTGTTTTTT. Its translation: CASSPSGTGREKLFF.

This chain links TRBV7-9 with TRBJ2-2; no clear D gene. The CDR3 is made up of 14 amino acids. Trimming took 8 bases from V and 5 from J, leaving 15 bases between them. Germline V gene sequence: CDR1 SEHNR, CDR2 FQNEAQ (reference sequence). CDR3 DNA sequence: TGTGCCAGCGGCCCCCAGACAAGTACCGGGGAGCTGTTTTTT. Its protein is CASGPQTSTGELFF.

The V gene is TRBV4-3, the J gene TRBJ2-2, with D possibly TRBD2 on 5 matching bases. The CDR3 loop spans 14 amino acids. Germline V gene data show CDR1 as LGHNA and CDR2 as YSLEER. V dropped 0 bases and J dropped 4 bases, with 6 bases sitting between them. The CDR3 bases are TGCGCCAGCAGCCAAGAACGGGGCACCGGGGAGCTGTTTTTT. Translating it yields CASSQERGTGELFF.

This rearrangement joins TRBV27 to TRBJ2-5; 10 nucleotides agree with TRBD1. The CDR3 runs 13 residues. V gave up 7 bases and J gave up 5 bases; unmatched junction bases: 4. Germline loops: CDR1 MNHEY, CDR2 SMNVEV (reference sequence). CDR3 residues: CASIGTGDETQYF. The CDR3 DNA reads TGTGCCAGCATCGGGACAGGGGACGAGACCCAGTACTTC.

Many counts were recorded for this clonotype. This chain joins TRBV24-1 and TRBJ1-2; D is unresolved. V lost 5 bases and J 5 bases, leaving 5 bases between the germline ends. CDR1 is KGHDR and CDR2 is SFDVKD in the germline V gene. The CDR3 covers 11 residues. In DNA, the CDR3 is TGTGCCACCAGTGCAGAGTATGGCTACACCTTC. This codes for CATSAEYGYTF.

This clonotype was recorded at least ten times. The V gene is TRBV4-3, the J gene TRBJ2-1; possibly TRBD1 for D (6 bases). Germline V gives CDR1 LGHNA, CDR2 YSLEER. V shed 5 bases and J shed 6 bases, with 8 bases lying between them. This CDR3 spans 12 amino acids. The CDR3 bases are TGCGCCAGCAGCAGGGGGTTCAATGAGCAGTTCTTC. Translated, it gives CASSRGFNEQFF.

This clonotype was seen more than once but under ten times. This chain links TRBV4-3 with TRBJ2-3, with 8 bases matching TRBD1. The germline CDR1 and CDR2 sequences are LGHNA and YSLEER. V lost 4 bases to trimming and J lost 4 bases; unmatched junction nucleotides: 10. The CDR3 has 16 residues. The chain's CDR3 is CASSRNPTGVADTQYF. The CDR3 coding sequence is TGCGCCAGCAGCCGCAACCCGACAGGGGTGGCAGATACGCAGTATTTT.

In DNA form, the CDR3 reads TGTGCCAGCAGCTTAGTGTGGTACGAGCAGTACTTC. Its translation is CASSLVWYEQYF. V and J are TRBV11-2 and TRBJ2-7; no reliable D call. The CDR3 runs 12 residues. Germline-derived CDR1 and CDR2 are SGHAT and FQNNGV. The V end was cut by 1 base, the J end by 4 bases, with 5 bases between.

The chain recombines TRBV7-3 with TRBJ2-1; D possibly corresponds to TRBD1 (6 bases). The CDR3 contains 13 residues. Germline V gives CDR1 SGHTA, CDR2 FQGTGA. Between the trimmed V and J ends, which lost 2 bases and 5 bases, there was a span of 7 bases. Here the CDR3 reads CASSLDRNNEQFF. The CDR3 DNA follows: TGTGCCAGCAGCTTAGACAGGAACAATGAGCAGTTCTTC.

At least ten counts were recorded for this clonotype. The rearrangement joins TRBV5-1 to TRBJ1-2; no clear D. CDR3 length: 12 amino acids. The V and J ends lost 1 base and 6 bases respectively, with 7 bases between them. Germline V gene sequence: CDR1 SGHRS, CDR2 YFSETQ. The CDR3 DNA reads TGCGCCAGCAGCTTGACCTCTCATGGCTACACCTTC. This gives the protein CASSLTSHGYTF.

This clonotype came up a few times. The chain has TRBV7-8 and TRBJ2-1; D uncertain. The CDR3 is 17 residues long. CDR1 and CDR2 (germline): SGHVS, FQNEAQ. V was pared by 0 bases and J by 6 bases, with 18 bases between. CDR3 nucleotide sequence: TGTGCCAGCAGCTTAGCTCGCATTTACCTCACTTTCAATGAGCAGTTCTTC. Encoded protein: CASSLARIYLTFNEQFF.

This clonotype showed up just a few times. The chain carries TRBV29-1 and TRBJ2-7; 7 bases match TRBD2. Trimming took 1 base from V and 2 from J; bases not matched to a gene: 8. CDR1 is SQVTM and CDR2 is ANQGSEA in the germline V gene. The CDR3 loop spans 15 amino acids. CDR3 DNA sequence: TGCAGCGTTGAAGGGGAGGGGAAAGGAGCCTACGAGCAGTACTTC. Its translation is CSVEGEGKGAYEQYF.

The V and J genes are TRBV15 and TRBJ2-6; 9 positions agree with TRBD1. The CDR3 is 18 amino acids. Germline V gives CDR1 LNHNV, CDR2 YYDKDF (reference sequence). V lost 6 bases, J lost 2 bases, and 11 bases stayed unmatched. The CDR3 here is CATSPKSQGAAGANVLTF. In DNA form, the CDR3 reads TGTGCCACCAGTCCAAAATCACAGGGGGCAGCTGGGGCCAACGTCCTGACTTTC.

This clonotype was seen at least ten times. V gene TRBV7-8 combines with J gene TRBJ1-2, with D unclear. The germline V gene encodes CDR1 SGHVS and CDR2 FQNEAQ. The CDR3 loop spans 14 amino acids. Trimming stripped 0 bases from V and 1 base from J, with 6 bases between. CDR3: CASSLALFNYGYTF. The CDR3 region has the DNA TGTGCCAGCAGCTTAGCTTTATTTAACTATGGCTACACCTTC.

The CDR3 loop is CASSVNGREVETQYF. CDR3 nucleotides: TGTGCCAGCAGCGTAAACGGGAGGGAGGTAGAGACCCAGTACTTC. V is TRBV9 and J is TRBJ2-5; TRBD2 aligns across 8 bases. The CDR3 extends over 15 amino acids. V lost 1 base, J lost 4 bases, and 6 bases stayed unmatched. CDR1 is SGDLS, CDR2 YYNGEE, per germline.

This clonotype was detected many times. The chain employs TRBV27 and TRBJ1-4; 10 bases line up with TRBD1. V was pared by 3 bases and J by 8 bases, with 6 bases of the junction left unmatched. Germline CDR1 reads MNHEY; CDR2 reads SMNVEV (reference sequence). The CDR3 sequence is 15 residues long. The CDR3: CASSLSGTGDEKLFF. In DNA, the CDR3 is TGTGCCAGCAGTTTGTCCGGGACAGGGGACGAAAAACTGTTTTTT.

The sample holds many counts of this clonotype. The chain is built from TRBV18 and TRBJ2-1; TRBD2 matches at 7 bases. The CDR3 consists of 15 residues. Trimming at V came to 4 bases and at J to 8 bases, leaving 11 bases not matched to a gene. Per the germline V gene, CDR1 is KGHSH and CDR2 is LQKENI. CDR3 protein: CASSLKRGFRDEQFF. DNA for the CDR3: TGTGCCAGCTCACTTAAGCGGGGCTTTAGGGATGAGCAGTTCTTC.

This clonotype was seen at least ten times. This chain connects TRBV5-1 to TRBJ2-7; the match to TRBD2 covers 11 bases. The V gene's germline CDR1 is SGHRS and CDR2 YFSETQ. The CDR3 extends over 16 amino acids. Losses at the gene ends were 3 bases for V and 7 bases for J; bases not matched to a gene: 12. The CDR3 DNA follows: TGCGCCAGCAGCTCCGCCTTAGCGGGAGGGCTGCAGGAGCAGTACTTC. Its protein product is CASSSALAGGLQEQYF. The full variable domain, its missing parts supplied by reference TRBV5-1 and TRBJ2-7, is KAGVTQTPRYLIKTRGQQVTLSCSPISGHRSVSWYQQTPGQGLQFLFEYFSETQRNKGNFPGRFSGRQFSNSRSEMNVSTLELGDSALYLCASSSALAGGLQEQYFGPGTRLTVT.